This is a list of T cell receptor beta chains from one sample in a study of OX40 agonist ivuxolimab in advanced cancers. The method was immunoSEQ multiplex PCR; TCRdb's version includes in-frame clones alone and lacks a portion of them. The sample records 65,000 to 70,000 clones, about nine tenths being singletons. This specimen was CD4+ or CD8+ T cells sorted from blood, taken in a trial of the OX40 agonist ivuxolimab. The origin of the receptors is an adult with an advanced solid tumor such as melanoma, head and neck, liver or kidney cancer. Each CDR3 is given with its conserved first and last residue. Fields, in order: clone size, V gene, J gene, D gene, CDR3 protein, CDR3 DNA. D genes are given only for firm matches. Clone size is shown for a subset of rows, as once, few, many or a class of expanded clone.

abundance: NA
v_gene: TRBV13
j_gene: TRBJ2-1
d_gene: TRBD1
CDR3aa: CASSPRIGQGRYNEQFF
CDR3nt: TGTGCCAGCAGCCCCCGGATTGGACAGGGGAGGTACAATGAGCAGTTCTTC

abundance: NA
v_gene: TRBV5-1
j_gene: TRBJ2-1
d_gene: TRBD2
CDR3aa: CASSPGAGGQHEQFF
CDR3nt: TGCGCCAGCAGCCCGGGGGCGGGGGGCCAGCATGAGCAGTTCTTC

abundance: NA
v_gene: TRBV7-2
j_gene: TRBJ1-5
d_gene: NA
CDR3aa: CASSQSGPNQPQHF
CDR3nt: TGTGCCAGCAGCCAAAGTGGTCCCAATCAGCCCCAGCATTTT

abundance: NA
v_gene: TRBV9
j_gene: TRBJ2-2
d_gene: NA
CDR3aa: CASSDRPPGRTGELFF
CDR3nt: TGTGCCAGCAGCGACCGCCCCCCGGGGCGGACCGGGGAGCTGTTTTTT

abundance: NA
v_gene: TRBV15
j_gene: TRBJ2-1
d_gene: TRBD1
CDR3aa: CATSRDTGGNNEQFF
CDR3nt: TGTGCCACCAGCAGAGATACAGGGGGGAATAATGAGCAGTTCTTC

abundance: NA
v_gene: TRBV6-1
j_gene: TRBJ1-4
d_gene: NA
CDR3aa: CASSDRRDNEKLFF
CDR3nt: TGTGCCAGCAGTGACCGCCGGGATAATGAAAAACTGTTTTTT

abundance: NA
v_gene: TRBV7-6
j_gene: TRBJ2-1
d_gene: NA
CDR3aa: CASSLGETSLNEQFF
CDR3nt: TGTGCCAGCAGCTTAGGAGAGACTAGTCTGAATGAGCAGTTCTTC

abundance: few
v_gene: TRBV2
j_gene: TRBJ1-6
d_gene: NA
CDR3aa: CASRELENSPLHF
CDR3nt: TGTGCCAGCAGGGAGTTAGAGAATTCACCCCTCCACTTT

abundance: NA
v_gene: TRBV25-1
j_gene: TRBJ2-7
d_gene: NA
CDR3aa: CASSESANRPSEQYF
CDR3nt: TGTGCCAGCAGTGAATCGGCGAACAGGCCCAGTGAGCAGTACTTC

abundance: few
v_gene: TRBV6-1
j_gene: TRBJ1-1
d_gene: NA
CDR3aa: CASSEAPANTEAFF
CDR3nt: TGTGCCAGCAGTGAAGCCCCAGCGAACACTGAAGCTTTCTTT

abundance: NA
v_gene: TRBV29-1
j_gene: TRBJ1-5
d_gene: NA
CDR3aa: CSVAAGYSNQPQHF
CDR3nt: TGCAGCGTTGCGGCAGGGTATAGCAATCAGCCCCAGCATTTT

abundance: NA
v_gene: TRBV28
j_gene: TRBJ1-1
d_gene: NA
CDR3aa: CASRENRVSNTEAFF
CDR3nt: TGTGCCAGCAGAGAGAACAGGGTCTCGAACACTGAAGCTTTCTTT

abundance: once
v_gene: TRBV28
j_gene: TRBJ2-7
d_gene: NA
CDR3aa: CASSLSESGYEQYF
CDR3nt: TGTGCCAGCAGTTTGTCGGAGTCGGGCTACGAGCAGTACTTC

abundance: NA
v_gene: TRBV5-1
j_gene: TRBJ2-7
d_gene: NA
CDR3aa: CASSWTESSYEQYF
CDR3nt: TGCGCCAGCAGCTGGACGGAAAGCTCCTACGAGCAGTACTTC

abundance: NA
v_gene: TRBV7-9
j_gene: TRBJ2-7
d_gene: NA
CDR3aa: CASSFPASPYEQYF
CDR3nt: TGTGCCAGCAGCTTTCCGGCGAGCCCCTACGAGCAGTACTTC

abundance: once
v_gene: TRBV5-6
j_gene: TRBJ2-6
d_gene: TRBD1
CDR3aa: CASSLEAGGFTGANVLTF
CDR3nt: TGTGCCAGCAGCTTGGAGGCAGGGGGCTTCACTGGGGCCAACGTCCTGACTTTC

abundance: NA
v_gene: TRBV7-2
j_gene: TRBJ2-3
d_gene: NA
CDR3aa: CASKLGPGGFRADTQYF
CDR3nt: TGTGCCAGCAAATTAGGTCCTGGGGGGTTCCGGGCAGATACGCAGTATTTT

abundance: NA
v_gene: TRBV2
j_gene: TRBJ2-2
d_gene: NA
CDR3aa: CASSIVGWTGELFF
CDR3nt: TGTGCCAGCAGTATTGTAGGGTGGACCGGGGAGCTGTTTTTT

abundance: NA
v_gene: TRBV19
j_gene: TRBJ1-1
d_gene: TRBD1
CDR3aa: CASSGDRVNTEAFF
CDR3nt: TGTGCCAGTAGTGGGGACAGGGTGAACACTGAAGCTTTCTTT

abundance: once
v_gene: TRBV7-9
j_gene: TRBJ1-1
d_gene: NA
CDR3aa: CASSLGDTMNTEAFF
CDR3nt: TGTGCCAGCAGCTTAGGGGACACAATGAACACTGAAGCTTTCTTT

abundance: NA
v_gene: TRBV7-9
j_gene: TRBJ2-5
d_gene: NA
CDR3aa: CASSSTTGETQYF
CDR3nt: TGTGCCAGCAGTTCCACCACTGGAGAGACCCAGTACTTC

abundance: NA
v_gene: TRBV5-1
j_gene: TRBJ2-1
d_gene: NA
CDR3aa: CASTLGGDSSYNEQFF
CDR3nt: TGCGCCAGCACTTTAGGGGGGGATAGCTCCTACAATGAGCAGTTCTTC

abundance: few
v_gene: TRBV28
j_gene: TRBJ2-2
d_gene: NA
CDR3aa: CASSFKLSQNTGELFF
CDR3nt: TGTGCCAGCAGTTTCAAGTTATCCCAGAACACCGGGGAGCTGTTTTTT

abundance: NA
v_gene: TRBV6-6
j_gene: TRBJ1-1
d_gene: NA
CDR3aa: CASSTLGMNTEAFF
CDR3nt: TGTGCCAGCAGTACCCTAGGGATGAACACTGAAGCTTTCTTT

abundance: NA
v_gene: TRBV10-3
j_gene: TRBJ2-2
d_gene: NA
CDR3aa: CAISEEDRSGELFF
CDR3nt: TGTGCCATCAGTGAGGAGGATCGGAGCGGGGAGCTGTTTTTT

abundance: once
v_gene: TRBV28
j_gene: TRBJ2-1
d_gene: TRBD2
CDR3aa: CASKLAGREQFF
CDR3nt: TGTGCCAGCAAGCTAGCGGGACGTGAGCAGTTCTTC

abundance: NA
v_gene: TRBV30
j_gene: TRBJ2-1
d_gene: NA
CDR3aa: CAWSDRNYNEQFF
CDR3nt: TGTGCCTGGAGTGACAGAAACTACAATGAGCAGTTCTTC

abundance: NA
v_gene: TRBV5-4
j_gene: TRBJ1-4
d_gene: NA
CDR3aa: CASSVGGRSTGAEEKLFF
CDR3nt: TGTGCCAGCAGCGTAGGCGGTCGGTCCACGGGAGCAGAGGAAAAACTGTTTTTT

abundance: NA
v_gene: TRBV19
j_gene: TRBJ2-7
d_gene: NA
CDR3aa: CASRAGTIPYEQYF
CDR3nt: TGTGCCAGTAGGGCCGGGACAATCCCCTACGAGCAGTACTTC

abundance: once
v_gene: TRBV18
j_gene: TRBJ2-5
d_gene: NA
CDR3aa: CASSPTDNAETQYF
CDR3nt: TGTGCCAGCTCACCGACGGACAATGCAGAGACCCAGTACTTC

abundance: NA
v_gene: TRBV30
j_gene: TRBJ1-6
d_gene: NA
CDR3aa: CAYDLGSPLHF
CDR3nt: TGTGCATATGACCTGGGGTCACCCCTCCACTTT

abundance: NA
v_gene: TRBV5-6
j_gene: TRBJ2-7
d_gene: TRBD1
CDR3aa: CASSRLSGQGSEQYF
CDR3nt: TGTGCCAGCAGCAGACTTTCGGGACAGGGGTCCGAGCAGTACTTC

abundance: NA
v_gene: TRBV5-6
j_gene: TRBJ2-3
d_gene: NA
CDR3aa: CASSFSFDTQYF
CDR3nt: TGTGCCAGCAGTTTCTCCTTTGATACGCAGTATTTT

abundance: NA
v_gene: TRBV28
j_gene: TRBJ1-1
d_gene: NA
CDR3aa: CASSSPTVNTEAFF
CDR3nt: TGTGCCAGCAGTTCCCCGACGGTTAACACTGAAGCTTTCTTT

abundance: NA
v_gene: TRBV6-5
j_gene: TRBJ2-3
d_gene: NA
CDR3aa: CASSYRGVGTDTQYF
CDR3nt: TGTGCCAGCAGTTACCGCGGGGTTGGCACAGATACGCAGTATTTT

abundance: NA
v_gene: TRBV23-1
j_gene: TRBJ2-2
d_gene: NA
CDR3aa: CASSQVITQGSAGELFF
CDR3nt: TGCGCCAGCAGTCAAGTTATAACCCAGGGATCCGCCGGGGAGCTGTTTTTT

abundance: NA
v_gene: TRBV7-3
j_gene: TRBJ1-4
d_gene: TRBD1
CDR3aa: CASSSRTGVATNEKLFF
CDR3nt: TGTGCCAGCAGCTCTCGGACAGGGGTCGCGACTAATGAAAAACTGTTTTTT

abundance: NA
v_gene: TRBV28
j_gene: TRBJ1-2
d_gene: NA
CDR3aa: CASSLLGRYGYTF
CDR3nt: TGTGCCAGCAGTTTGTTAGGGCGCTATGGCTACACCTTC

abundance: once
v_gene: TRBV2
j_gene: TRBJ2-2
d_gene: NA
CDR3aa: CASSWTSRSNTGELFF
CDR3nt: TGTGCCAGCAGCTGGACTTCGCGTTCGAACACCGGGGAGCTGTTTTTT

abundance: few
v_gene: TRBV6-6
j_gene: TRBJ2-1
d_gene: NA
CDR3aa: CASSLYNEQFF
CDR3nt: TGTGCCAGCAGCCTTTACAATGAGCAGTTCTTC

abundance: NA
v_gene: TRBV12-5
j_gene: TRBJ1-5
d_gene: TRBD1
CDR3aa: CASGWGQGNQPQHF
CDR3nt: TGTGCTAGTGGTTGGGGACAGGGGAATCAGCCCCAGCATTTT

abundance: NA
v_gene: TRBV7-3
j_gene: TRBJ1-5
d_gene: NA
CDR3aa: CASSPDSFGPQHF
CDR3nt: TGTGCCAGCAGCCCCGACAGTTTCGGGCCCCAGCATTTT

abundance: NA
v_gene: TRBV2
j_gene: TRBJ2-3
d_gene: TRBD2
CDR3aa: CASKTSGGLSTDTQYF
CDR3nt: TGTGCCAGCAAAACTAGCGGGGGACTTAGCACAGATACGCAGTATTTT

abundance: NA
v_gene: TRBV29-1
j_gene: TRBJ1-2
d_gene: TRBD1
CDR3aa: CSVEFPGGGYGYTF
CDR3nt: TGCAGCGTTGAATTCCCAGGGGGCGGCTATGGCTACACCTTC

abundance: NA
v_gene: TRBV5-1
j_gene: TRBJ2-5
d_gene: NA
CDR3aa: CASSLLGPHGETQYF
CDR3nt: TGCGCCAGCAGCTTGCTGGGACCCCACGGGGAGACCCAGTACTTC

abundance: NA
v_gene: TRBV29-1
j_gene: TRBJ2-1
d_gene: TRBD2
CDR3aa: CSVEGGESSYNEQFF
CDR3nt: TGCAGCGTTGAGGGGGGGGAAAGCTCCTACAATGAGCAGTTCTTC

abundance: few
v_gene: TRBV25-1
j_gene: TRBJ1-4
d_gene: NA
CDR3aa: CASSERTEGKLFF
CDR3nt: TGTGCCAGCAGTGAACGGACGGAGGGGAAACTGTTTTTT

abundance: NA
v_gene: TRBV11-2
j_gene: TRBJ1-4
d_gene: NA
CDR3aa: CASSSWGEKLFF
CDR3nt: TGTGCCAGCAGCTCATGGGGTGAAAAACTGTTTTTT

abundance: NA
v_gene: TRBV5-4
j_gene: TRBJ1-4
d_gene: NA
CDR3aa: CASSLYRAQTNEKLFF
CDR3nt: TGTGCCAGCAGCTTATACAGGGCGCAGACTAATGAAAAACTGTTTTTT

abundance: few
v_gene: TRBV19
j_gene: TRBJ1-5
d_gene: NA
CDR3aa: CASSSSYNQPQHF
CDR3nt: TGTGCCAGTAGCTCCTCCTACAATCAGCCCCAGCATTTT

abundance: NA
v_gene: TRBV4-3
j_gene: TRBJ1-2
d_gene: TRBD1
CDR3aa: CASSQDWMTGNYGYTF
CDR3nt: TGCGCCAGCAGCCAAGATTGGATGACAGGGAACTATGGCTACACCTTC

abundance: NA
v_gene: TRBV7-2
j_gene: TRBJ2-7
d_gene: NA
CDR3aa: CASSLAAVSYEQYF
CDR3nt: TGTGCCAGCAGCTTAGCTGCTGTCTCCTACGAGCAGTACTTC

abundance: NA
v_gene: TRBV18
j_gene: TRBJ1-4
d_gene: NA
CDR3aa: CASSSRQATNEKLFF
CDR3nt: TGTGCCAGCTCATCTCGACAGGCAACTAATGAAAAACTGTTTTTT